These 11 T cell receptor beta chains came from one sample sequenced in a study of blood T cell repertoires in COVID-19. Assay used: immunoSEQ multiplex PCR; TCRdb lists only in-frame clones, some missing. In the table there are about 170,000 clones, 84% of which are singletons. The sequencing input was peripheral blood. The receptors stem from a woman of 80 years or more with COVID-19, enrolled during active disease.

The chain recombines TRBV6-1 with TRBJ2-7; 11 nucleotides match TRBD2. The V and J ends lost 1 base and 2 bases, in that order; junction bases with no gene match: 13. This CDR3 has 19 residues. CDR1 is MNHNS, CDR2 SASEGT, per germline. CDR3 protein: CASSEGRTSGPGYTYEQYF. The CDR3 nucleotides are TGTGCCAGCAGTGAAGGGAGGACTAGCGGGCCTGGATACACCTACGAGCAGTACTTC.

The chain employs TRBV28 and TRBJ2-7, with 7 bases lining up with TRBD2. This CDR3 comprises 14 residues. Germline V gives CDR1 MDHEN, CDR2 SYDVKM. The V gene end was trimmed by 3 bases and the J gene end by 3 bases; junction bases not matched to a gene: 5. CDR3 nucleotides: TGTGCCAGCAGTTTTTTCACGGGAGGCTACGAGCAGTACTTC. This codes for CASSFFTGGYEQYF.

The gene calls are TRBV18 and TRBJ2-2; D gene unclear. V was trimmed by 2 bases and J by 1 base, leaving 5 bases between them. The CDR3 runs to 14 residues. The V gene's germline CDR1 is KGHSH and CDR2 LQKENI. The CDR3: CASSPDKNTGELFF. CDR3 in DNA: TGTGCCAGCTCACCAGACAAGAACACCGGGGAGCTGTTTTTT.

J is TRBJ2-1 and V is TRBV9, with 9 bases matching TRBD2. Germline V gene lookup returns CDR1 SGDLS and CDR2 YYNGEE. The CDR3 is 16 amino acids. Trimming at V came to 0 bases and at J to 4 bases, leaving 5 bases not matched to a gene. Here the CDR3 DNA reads TGTGCCAGCAGCGTAGGTTGGCTAGCGGGGTACAATGAGCAGTTCTTC. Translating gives CASSVGWLAGYNEQFF.

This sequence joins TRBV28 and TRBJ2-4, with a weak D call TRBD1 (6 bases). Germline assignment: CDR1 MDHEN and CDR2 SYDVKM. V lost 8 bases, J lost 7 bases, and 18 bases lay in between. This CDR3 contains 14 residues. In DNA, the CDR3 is TGTGCCAGCGGACCCTACAGGGTGGGGAACATTCAGTACTTC. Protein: CASGPYRVGNIQYF. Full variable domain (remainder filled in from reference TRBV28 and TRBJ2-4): DVKVTQSSRYLVKRTGEKVFLECVQDMDHENMFWYRQDPGLGLRLIYFSYDVKMKEKGDIPEGYSVSREKKERFSLILESASTNQTSMYLCASGPYRVGNIQYFGAGTRLSVL.

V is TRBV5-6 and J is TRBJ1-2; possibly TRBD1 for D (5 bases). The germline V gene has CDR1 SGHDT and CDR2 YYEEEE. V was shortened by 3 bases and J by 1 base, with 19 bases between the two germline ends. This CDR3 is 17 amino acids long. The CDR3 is CASSSTLRQNYNYGYTF. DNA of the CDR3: TGTGCCAGCAGCTCCACTCTACGACAGAATTATAACTATGGCTACACCTTC.

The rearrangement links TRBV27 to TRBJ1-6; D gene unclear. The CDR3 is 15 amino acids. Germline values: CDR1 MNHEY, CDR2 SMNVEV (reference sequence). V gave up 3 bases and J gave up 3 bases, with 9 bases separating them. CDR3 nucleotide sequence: TGTGCCAGCAGTTTTCAGGCTGGCTATAATTCACCCCTCCACTTT. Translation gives CASSFQAGYNSPLHF.

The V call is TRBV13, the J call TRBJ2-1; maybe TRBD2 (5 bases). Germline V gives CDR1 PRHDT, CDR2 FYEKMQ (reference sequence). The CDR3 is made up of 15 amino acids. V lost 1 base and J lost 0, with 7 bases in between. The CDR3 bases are TGTGCCAGCAGCTTAGACGCGGGCTCCTACAATGAGCAGTTCTTC. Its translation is CASSLDAGSYNEQFF.

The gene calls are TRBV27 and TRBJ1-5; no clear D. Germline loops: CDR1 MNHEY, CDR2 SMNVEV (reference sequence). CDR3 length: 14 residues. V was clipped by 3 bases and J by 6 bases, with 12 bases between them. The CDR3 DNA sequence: TGTGCCAGCAGTTTTTTGCCGCCGAGTCAGCCCCAGCATTTT. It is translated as CASSFLPPSQPQHF.

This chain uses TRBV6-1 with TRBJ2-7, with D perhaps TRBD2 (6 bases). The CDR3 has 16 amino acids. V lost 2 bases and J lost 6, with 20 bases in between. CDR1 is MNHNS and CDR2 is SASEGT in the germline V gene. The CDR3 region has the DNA TGTGCCAGCAGTGAATCCCAAGGAGGGGTTAAGGGCGAGCAGTACTTC. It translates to CASSESQGGVKGEQYF.

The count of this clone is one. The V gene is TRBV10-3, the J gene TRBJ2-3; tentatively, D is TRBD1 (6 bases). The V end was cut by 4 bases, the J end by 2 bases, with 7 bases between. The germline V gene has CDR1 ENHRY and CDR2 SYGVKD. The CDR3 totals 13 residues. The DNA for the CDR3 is TGTGCCATCAGTGGGACAGACACAGATACGCAGTATTTT. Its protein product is CAISGTDTDTQYF.